Below are 19 T cell receptor beta chains sequenced from a single sample in a study of blood T cell repertoires in COVID-19. Sequenced by immunoSEQ multiplex PCR; TCRdb stores in-frame clones only, minus some. The profile shows about 80,000 clones, about 82% of them singletons. The specimen was peripheral blood. The source of these receptors is a man aged 45-65 years with COVID-19, enrolled during active disease.

The gene calls are TRBV6-5 and TRBJ2-7, with 7 nucleotides matching TRBD1. The CDR3 extends over 15 amino acids. With V trimmed by 7 bases and J by 0 bases, 9 bases remained unmatched. The V gene's germline CDR1 is MNHEY and CDR2 SVGAGI. The CDR3 loop reads CASNRDSSSSYEQYF. In nucleotides, the CDR3 is TGTGCCAGCAACCGGGACAGTAGTAGCTCCTACGAGCAGTACTTC.

The chain joins TRBV28 to TRBJ1-5, with 7 positions matching TRBD1. The CDR3 covers 16 residues. The ends lost 5 bases at V and 3 bases at J; junction bases unmatched: 10. Germline V CDR1 and CDR2: MDHEN, SYDVKM. CDR3 loop: CASSIGTVVHNQPQHF. CDR3 coding DNA: TGTGCCAGCAGTATCGGGACAGTAGTTCACAATCAGCCCCAGCATTTT.

The J gene is TRBJ1-1, the V gene TRBV30; 7 positions agree with TRBD1. CDR3 length: 14 amino acids. The V segment lost 2 bases and the J segment 2 bases; nucleotides outside the gene matches: 5. CDR1 GTSNPN and CDR2 SVGIG come from the germline V gene (reference sequence). CDR3 amino acids: CAWSNRGRNTEAFF. CDR3 DNA: TGTGCCTGGAGTAATAGGGGGCGAAACACTGAAGCTTTCTTT.

Written as DNA, the CDR3 is TGTGCCAGCAGGCAGGGATTGATCAAAGGCAACGTCCTGACTTTC. Translated, it gives CASRQGLIKGNVLTF. V usage is TRBV6-5 and J usage is TRBJ2-6; tentative D call: TRBD1 (5 bases). This CDR3 has 15 residues. Germline assignment: CDR1 MNHEY and CDR2 SVGAGI. V shed 6 bases and J shed 9 bases, with 18 bases lying between them.

The CDR3 nucleotides read TGTGCCAGCAGCTTGGAGGGGTATAGCAATCAGCCCCAGCATTTT. It specifies CASSLEGYSNQPQHF. V gene TRBV5-5 combines with J gene TRBJ1-5; maybe TRBD1 (5 bases). This CDR3 has 15 amino acids. With 0 bases removed from V and 0 bases from J, the gap between germline ends came to 7 bases. In germline, CDR1 is SGHKS, CDR2 YYEKEE (reference sequence).

This chain's CDR3 is CASSHVPGQGNEAFF. In DNA form, the CDR3 reads TGTGCCAGCAGCCACGTCCCGGGACAGGGGAATGAAGCTTTCTTT. The V gene is TRBV11-2, the J gene TRBJ1-1; 10 bases map to TRBD1. Germline CDR1 is SGHAT and CDR2 is FQNNGV. The junction had 10 bases not matched to a gene; V was cut back by 5 bases and J by 7 bases. This CDR3 is built from 15 residues.

The V gene is TRBV6-1, the J gene TRBJ1-6; D gene uncertain. V was trimmed by 0 bases and J by 6 bases, leaving 3 bases between them. The germline V gene has CDR1 MNHNS and CDR2 SASEGT. The CDR3 is made up of 13 amino acids. The CDR3 sequence is CASSEALNSPLHF. CDR3 nucleotide sequence: TGTGCCAGCAGTGAAGCCCTTAATTCACCCCTCCACTTT.

This sequence joins TRBV5-1 and TRBJ1-1; D gene ambiguous. The CDR3 is 16 residues long. V dropped 0 bases and J dropped 0 bases, with 12 bases sitting between them. CDR1 and CDR2 (germline): SGHRS, YFSETQ. In DNA form, the CDR3 reads TGCGCCAGCAGCTTGGCCGTGAGGGCCATGAACACTGAAGCTTTCTTT. Protein sequence: CASSLAVRAMNTEAFF.

The chain uses TRBV6-6 and TRBJ1-4; D not certain. Germline V gene data show CDR1 as MNHNY and CDR2 as SVGAGI (reference sequence). The CDR3 covers 11 residues. The germline V and J ends were trimmed by 7 bases and 5 bases, with 5 bases remaining between them. CDR3 nucleotides: TGTGCCAGCAACAGAAATGAAAAACTGTTTTTT. As protein: CASNRNEKLFF.

The rearrangement joins TRBV28 to TRBJ1-5; tentatively, D is TRBD1 (6 bases). The germline CDR1 and CDR2 sequences are MDHEN and SYDVKM. Trimming pared 7 bases from V and 9 bases from J, leaving 10 bases between. This CDR3 has 11 residues. The CDR3, as DNA: TGTGCCAGCACACTCAGGGGGCCCCAGCATTTT. Protein sequence: CASTLRGPQHF.

This clone was observed a single time. J is TRBJ2-3 and V is TRBV4-2; 16 bases map to TRBD2. The CDR3 spans 17 residues. Germline V gene data show CDR1 as LGHNA and CDR2 as YNFKEQ. V lost 1 base to trimming and J lost 4 bases; unmatched junction nucleotides: 2. Here the CDR3 DNA reads TGTGCCAGCAGCCAAGCCGGGACTAGCGGGAGGGCAGATACGCAGTATTTT. It is translated as CASSQAGTSGRADTQYF.

The chain links TRBV28 to TRBJ2-1, with 9 bases that match TRBD1. The CDR3 has 15 residues. V lost 5 bases, J lost 5 bases, and 7 bases stayed unmatched. CDR1 and CDR2 (germline): MDHEN, SYDVKM. CDR3 loop: CASSLLDRGHNEQFF. The CDR3 region has the DNA TGTGCCAGCAGTCTCCTGGACAGGGGCCACAATGAGCAGTTCTTC.

The chain links TRBV6-6 to TRBJ2-1; 9 bases fit TRBD2. The CDR3 has 12 amino acids. V shed 7 bases, J shed 10 bases, and the junction held 5 bases outside the gene matches. Germline values: CDR1 MNHNY, CDR2 SVGAGI (reference sequence). CDR3 DNA: TGTGCCAGCACCAGTAGCGGGAGAGAGCAGTTCTTC. It yields the protein CASTSSGREQFF.

The chain combines TRBV7-9 with TRBJ2-7; possibly TRBD1 for D (5 bases). Trimming took off 7 bases at V and 0 bases at J, with 7 bases between the two ends. The CDR3 contains 12 residues. The germline V gene encodes CDR1 SEHNR and CDR2 FQNEAQ (reference sequence). CDR3 nucleotides: TGTGCCAGCAACACAGGCTCCTACGAGCAGTACTTC. It codes for CASNTGSYEQYF.

J is TRBJ2-3 and V is TRBV5-1, with 7 positions matching TRBD2. Trimming at V came to 0 bases and at J to 4 bases, leaving 5 bases not matched to a gene. Germline V gives CDR1 SGHRS, CDR2 YFSETQ. The CDR3 has 15 amino acids. CDR3 DNA sequence: TGCGCCAGCAGCTTGGTGGCGGGAGTAGCAGATACGCAGTATTTT. Translation: CASSLVAGVADTQYF. The full variable domain, its missing parts supplied by reference TRBV5-1 and TRBJ2-3, is KAGVTQTPRYLIKTRGQQVTLSCSPISGHRSVSWYQQTPGQGLQFLFEYFSETQRNKGNFPGRFSGRQFSNSRSEMNVSTLELGDSALYLCASSLVAGVADTQYFGPGTRLTVL.

J is TRBJ2-5 and V is TRBV4-3, with 8 bases fitting TRBD2. CDR1 LGHNA and CDR2 YSLEER come from the germline V gene. There are 16 residues in the CDR3. V gave up 1 base and J gave up 5 bases; unmatched junction bases: 9. CDR3 protein: CASSQGLAGPGETQYF. For the CDR3, the DNA is TGCGCCAGCAGCCAAGGGCTAGCGGGTCCAGGGGAGACCCAGTACTTC.

This clone was seen a few times. This chain uses TRBV4-2 with TRBJ2-7; 7 positions match TRBD1. Germline values: CDR1 LGHNA, CDR2 YNFKEQ. The J segment lost 0 bases and the V segment lost 4 bases, leaving 12 bases of the junction unmatched. This CDR3 is 17 amino acids long. CDR3 sequence (DNA): TGTGCCAGCAGCCCAGGAACAACAGGGGAGAGCTCCTACGAGCAGTACTTC. Its translation is CASSPGTTGESSYEQYF.

The chain joins TRBV5-1 to TRBJ2-2; the match to TRBD2 covers 12 bases. Germline-derived CDR1 and CDR2 are SGHRS and YFSETQ. V gave up 0 bases and J gave up 2 bases; unmatched junction bases: 11. The CDR3 is 20 amino acids. Here the CDR3 reads CASSLDRVRTSGINTGELFF. Written as DNA, the CDR3 is TGCGCCAGCAGCTTGGACAGGGTGAGGACTAGCGGGATAAACACCGGGGAGCTGTTTTTT.

The chain has TRBV29-1 and TRBJ2-1; 7 bases are shared with TRBD2. V gave up 5 bases and J gave up 1 base; unmatched junction bases: 5. The CDR3 runs 14 residues. In germline, CDR1 is SQVTM, CDR2 ANQGSEA. The CDR3 sequence is CSVQREESYNEQFF. CDR3 coding DNA: TGCAGCGTTCAACGGGAGGAATCCTACAATGAGCAGTTCTTC.